This T cell receptor beta chain came from a study of blood T cell repertoires in COVID-19. Overall study context: Samples taken during acute and convalescent COVID-19 were collected in the United States, Italy and Spain. T cells, B-cell-depleted T cells, or PBMCs supplied cDNA or gDNA.

Trimming took off 1 base at V and 3 bases at J, with 12 bases between the two ends. The germline gives CDR1 SGHVS, CDR2 FNYEAQ. The CDR3 extends over 15 amino acids. In the original analysis: Amplification of reference gene primers provided the estimated nucleated cell counts. Libraries were prepared by immunoSEQ multiplex PCR; TCRdb keeps only in-frame clonotypes and omits some of them. Clone size and V and J calls were adopted from that table, with D and trimming inferred from the DNA. The sample includes about 200,000 clones, about 79% of them seen just once. The chain recombines TRBV7-6 with TRBJ1-1; D call uncertain. The receptor comes from a man aged 50 or older with active or convalescent COVID-19. Sample: peripheral blood. The CDR3 region has the DNA TGTGCCAGCAGCTTAGTTGGGGAGGCGCACACTGAAGCTTTCTTT. It specifies CASSLVGEAHTEAFF.